This TCR beta chain was observed in a study of technical replicates of blood from four donors. Method: immunoSEQ multiplex PCR; TCRdb's copy keeps in-frame clones and lacks some. The repertoire holds approximately 76,000 clones, with over 75% as singletons. The CDR3 loop spans 13 amino acids. Germline V CDR1 and CDR2: MNHEY, SVGAGI. Trimming took off 5 bases at V and 2 bases at J, with 10 bases between the two ends. The chain joins TRBV6-5 to TRBJ2-7, with TRBD2 as a possible D gene (5 bases). The sequenced material came from T cells isolated from PBMCs. This clonotype was obtained from a human donor in good health. CDR3 amino acids: CASSLPGTYEQYF. CDR3 coding DNA: TGTGCCAGCAGTCTACCCGGGACCTACGAGCAGTACTTC.